These 10 T cell receptor beta chains were sequenced from one sample in a study of T cell repertoires in cytomegalovirus infection. TCRdb fed the reads into MiXCR, producing one record per CDR3 protein. Here the sample spans about 830,000 distinct CDR3 sequences, 30% to 35% being singletons. Their antigens are not known. The sequencing here drew on cultured CD8+ T cells from PBMCs, taken from culture after CMV antigen stimulation. The receptors were gathered from a human donor in good health (CMV status not recorded). Some clones in this sample may be carry-over from other donors' samples.

A few counts support this clonotype. The chain employs TRBV5-5 and TRBJ2-1, with 9 positions matching TRBD2. CDR3 length: 18 residues. CDR1 and CDR2 (germline): SGHKS, YYEKEE (reference sequence). Losses at the gene ends were 4 bases for V and 0 bases for J; bases not matched to a gene: 11. CDR3 amino acids: CASSLSGGSKSSYNEQFF. CDR3 coding DNA: TGTGCCAGCAGCCTGAGCGGGGGGTCCAAAAGCTCCTACAATGAGCAGTTCTTC.

Ten or more counts support this clonotype. The rearrangement joins TRBV7-2 to TRBJ2-3; D not resolved. Germline loops: CDR1 SGHTA, CDR2 FQGNSA. This CDR3 spans 12 amino acids. The ends were cut back, 3 bases at V and 4 bases at J, with 5 bases in the middle. CDR3 sequence: CASSFHADTQYF. DNA of the CDR3: TGTGCCAGCAGCTTTCACGCAGATACGCAGTATTTT.

Of note for this clonotype: The junction and the germline gene differ at one end; a read error may be behind it. The genes are TRBV12-3 or TRBV12-4 and TRBJ2-5; 8 bases fit TRBD1. The CDR3 is 15 amino acids. As DNA, the CDR3 is TGTGTCAGCAGTTTAGCGGACAGGGTGGGCGAGACCCAGTACTTC. Residues: CVSSLADRVGETQYF.

This clonotype was counted only a few times. This chain uses TRBV7-9 with TRBJ2-7; D remains unclear. The CDR3 loop spans 14 amino acids. Germline assignment: CDR1 SEHNR and CDR2 FQNEAQ (reference sequence). V was trimmed by 2 bases and J by 1 base, leaving 9 bases between them. CDR3 in DNA: TGTGCCAGCAGCTTAACACAGTCTTCCTACGAGCAGTACTTC. Translating gives CASSLTQSSYEQYF.

V is TRBV7-2 and J is TRBJ2-1; 10 bases align to TRBD1. From germline, CDR1 is SGHTA and CDR2 FQGNSA. After removal of 5 bases from V and 5 bases from J, the junction contained 6 bases not matched to a gene. The CDR3 totals 15 residues. The DNA of the CDR3 is TGTGCCAGCAGCCCTCGGGACAGGGGCGACAATGAGCAGTTCTTC. It is translated as CASSPRDRGDNEQFF. The full variable domain, its missing parts supplied by reference TRBV7-2 and TRBJ2-1, is GAGVSQSPSNKVTEKGKDVELRCDPISGHTALYWYRQSLGQGLEFLIYFQGNSAPDKSGLPSDRFSAERTGGSVSTLTIQRTQQEDSAVYLCASSPRDRGDNEQFFGPGTRLTVL.

The genes are TRBV12-5 and TRBJ2-6, with D possibly being TRBD1 or TRBD2 (6 bases each). There are 18 residues in the CDR3. Germline CDR1 and CDR2: LGHNT and FRNRAP. The ends were cut back, 2 bases at V and 2 bases at J, with 16 bases in the middle. The CDR3 here is CASGLKRTERAGANVLTF. CDR3 nucleotide sequence: TGTGCTAGTGGTTTGAAAAGGACAGAGCGGGCTGGGGCCAACGTCCTGACTTTC.

This clonotype was observed a handful of times. This chain joins TRBV10-3 and TRBJ2-1; D gene ambiguous. V was clipped by 4 bases and J by 7 bases, with 8 bases between them. This CDR3 contains 12 residues. Per germline, CDR1 ENHRY and CDR2 SYGVKD. The CDR3 sequence: CAISGADNEQFF. DNA for the CDR3: TGTGCCATCAGTGGGGCGGATAATGAGCAGTTCTTC.

V and J are TRBV7-2 and TRBJ2-1, with a tentative D call TRBD2 (6 bases). The CDR3 contains 14 residues. Looked up from germline, CDR1 is SGHTA and CDR2 is FQGNSA. Trimming took off 0 bases at V and 7 bases at J, with 10 bases between the two ends. The CDR3 DNA follows: TGTGCCAGCAGCTTAGCGGGACTTCATAATGAGCAGTTCTTC. Its translation is CASSLAGLHNEQFF.

This clonotype was seen a few times. The chain uses TRBV5-6 and TRBJ2-3; D possibly uses TRBD1 or TRBD2 (5 bases each). V gave up 4 bases and J gave up 2 bases, with 11 bases separating them. Germline V CDR1 and CDR2: SGHDT, YYEEEE. The CDR3 consists of 14 residues. CDR3: CASSLGPVTDTQYF. CDR3 coding DNA: TGTGCCAGCAGCCTGGGACCAGTCACAGATACGCAGTATTTT.

This sequence joins TRBV29-1 and TRBJ2-5; 7 nucleotides match TRBD1. CDR3 length: 14 residues. The J segment lost 0 bases and the V segment lost 8 bases, leaving 9 bases of the junction unmatched. Germline V gives CDR1 SQVTM, CDR2 ANQGSEA. The CDR3 protein is CSSWTGYNQETQYF. The DNA of the CDR3 is TGCAGCTCCTGGACAGGATATAACCAAGAGACCCAGTACTTC.